This entry describes one TCR beta chain. Its antigen is still unknown. The assay was immunoSEQ multiplex PCR, and TCRdb's table has in-frame clones only and misses some. Of about 350,000 clones listed, roughly nine tenths were seen once; the top ten hold around 6.1%. The CDR3 loop spans 13 amino acids. V lost 3 bases, J lost 4 bases, and 9 bases lay in between. The data are from a study of Ad26.COV2.S vaccination and SARS-CoV-2 variants. Study findings and constraints: There was reportedly substantial breadth in spike-specific CD8+ and CD4+ T cell responses after vaccination.

Treatment here: around 19 received Ad26.COV2.S at low or high dose, single or two shots; several received placebo; per-sample allocation not given. Samples came from day 63 after the first vaccine or placebo injection. The chain recombines TRBV12-3 or TRBV12-4 with TRBJ1-1; D call uncertain. Sequences were derived from peripheral blood, sampled in a trial of Ad26.COV2.S vaccine versus placebo. The TCR sequence derives from a person aged 18-65 years who received the Ad26.COV2.S COVID-19 vaccine or a placebo. The CDR3 DNA follows: TGTGCCAGCAGTTTCCGGGTGAGCACTGAAGCTTTCTTT. Translating it yields CASSFRVSTEAFF.